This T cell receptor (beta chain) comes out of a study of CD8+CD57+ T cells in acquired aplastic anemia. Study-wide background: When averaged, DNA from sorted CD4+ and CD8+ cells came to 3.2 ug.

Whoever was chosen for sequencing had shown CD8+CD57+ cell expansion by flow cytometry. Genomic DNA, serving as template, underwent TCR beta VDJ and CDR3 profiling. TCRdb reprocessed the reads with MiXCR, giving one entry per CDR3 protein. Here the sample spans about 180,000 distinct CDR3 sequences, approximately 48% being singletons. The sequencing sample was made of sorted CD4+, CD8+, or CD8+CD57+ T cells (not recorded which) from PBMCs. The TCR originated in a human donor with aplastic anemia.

In DNA, the CDR3 is TGTGCCAGCAGTCTCCAGGGGGGTGAAGCTTTCTTT. It yields the protein CASSLQGGEAFF. The chain combines TRBV27 with TRBJ1-1, with TRBD1 identical over 7 bases. Trimming took 5 bases from V and 7 from J; bases not matched to a gene: 4. The CDR3 totals 12 residues. Germline assignment: CDR1 MNHEY and CDR2 SMNVEV (reference sequence).